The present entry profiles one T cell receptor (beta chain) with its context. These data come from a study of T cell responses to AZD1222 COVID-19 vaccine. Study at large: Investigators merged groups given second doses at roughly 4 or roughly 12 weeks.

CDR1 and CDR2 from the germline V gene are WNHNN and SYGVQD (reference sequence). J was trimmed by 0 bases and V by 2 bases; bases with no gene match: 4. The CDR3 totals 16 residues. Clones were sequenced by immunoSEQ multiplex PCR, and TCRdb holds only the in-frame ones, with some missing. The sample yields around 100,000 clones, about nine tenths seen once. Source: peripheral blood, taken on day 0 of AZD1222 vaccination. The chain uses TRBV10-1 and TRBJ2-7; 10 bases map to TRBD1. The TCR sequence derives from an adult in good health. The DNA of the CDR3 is TGCGCCAGCAGTGAGGGCCGGACAGGGGGCTCCTACGAGCAGTACTTC. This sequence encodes CASSEGRTGGSYEQYF.